This T cell receptor (beta chain) comes out of a study of blood T cell repertoires in COVID-19. Study information: From T cells, B-cell-depleted T cells, or PBMCs came the material, which was cDNA or gDNA.

CDR3 length: 15 residues. Trimming cost V 4 bases and J 4 bases; bases outside gene matches: 8. From germline, CDR1 is SGHNT and CDR2 YYREEE (reference sequence). Original analysis: Amplification with reference gene primers provided the estimates of nucleated cell counts. Clones were read by immunoSEQ multiplex PCR, and TCRdb kept only the in-frame ones, dropping some. V, J and clone size derive from that table, while D and trimming were established from the DNA sequence. The data hold under 250,000 clones, with roughly 80% observed a single time. This sequence joins TRBV5-4 and TRBJ1-2; 9 positions agree with TRBD1. The sequence was obtained from a woman aged 40 to 55 who had been exposed to COVID-19. The sequenced sample was PBMCs or T cells enriched from blood (not recorded which). The CDR3 reads CASSDGTGNGYGYTF. CDR3 DNA: TGTGCCAGCAGCGACGGGACAGGGAATGGCTATGGCTACACCTTC.